The next 20 T cell receptor beta chains were all read from a single sample in a study of low-dose radiotherapy and immunotherapy resistance in tumors. cDNA synthesis used a TRAV/TRBV-specific primer set for both chains. TCRs were put through around 20 PCR cycles of amplification with Phusion. A constant-region primer and the V-primer adapter served as the primer pair. TCRdb used MiXCR to reprocess the reads, holding one entry per CDR3 protein. Of 65,000 to 95,000 distinct CDR3 sequences in the sample, about 19% are singletons; the top ten hold more than 4.5%. This sample's time point: before trial treatment. The specimen was PBMCs, collected before treatment. These receptors were collected from a male donor with prostate cancer.

This clonotype was seen ten or more times. This chain links TRBV5-1 with TRBJ2-5, with TRBD2 identical over 9 bases. J gave up 4 bases and V 0 bases, and 7 bases lay outside the gene matches. Germline V gives CDR1 SGHRS, CDR2 YFSETQ. There are 16 residues in the CDR3. The CDR3 DNA is TGCGCCAGCAGCTTGGCCCCAGCGGGAGGTAGAGAGACCCAGTACTTC. Its translation is CASSLAPAGGRETQYF. Filled out from reference TRBV5-1 and TRBJ2-5, the complete variable domain reads KAGVTQTPRYLIKTRGQQVTLSCSPISGHRSVSWYQQTPGQGLQFLFEYFSETQRNKGNFPGRFSGRQFSNSRSEMNVSTLELGDSALYLCASSLAPAGGRETQYFGPGTRLLVL.

The sample holds many counts of this clonotype. In DNA form, the CDR3 reads TGTGCCAGCAGTTTAGGGGGTCCGGGGGACCACAATGAGCAGTTCTTC. Protein: CASSLGGPGDHNEQFF. This chain connects TRBV28 to TRBJ2-1, with a possible D match to TRBD2 (6 bases). Looked up from germline, CDR1 is MDHEN and CDR2 is SYDVKM. The V gene lost 2 bases and the J gene lost 5 bases, with 16 bases spanning the gap. The length of the CDR3 is 16 residues.

As for this clonotype: A read error is the likely source, as a far larger clone sits one nucleotide away. The J gene is TRBJ2-7, the V gene TRBV23-1; D remains ambiguous. TRBV23-1 is an open reading frame whose function is uncertain. V was cut by 2 bases and J by 7 bases, with 3 bases left in between. This CDR3 has 10 residues. CDR3 in DNA: TGCGCCAGCAGTCAACAGGAGCAGTACTTC. It translates to CASSQQEQYF.

At least ten counts were recorded for this clonotype. The V gene is TRBV28, the J gene TRBJ1-2; no definite D call. The CDR3 totals 12 residues. V lost 5 bases and J lost 8, with 12 bases in between. In germline, CDR1 is MDHEN, CDR2 SYDVKM. The CDR3 region is CASSPISLGYTF. The CDR3 DNA is TGTGCCAGCAGTCCGATTAGTCTCGGCTACACCTTC.

This clonotype was recorded at least ten times. This sequence joins TRBV29-1 and TRBJ2-1, with 11 positions matching TRBD1. The germline gives CDR1 SQVTM, CDR2 ANQGSEA. The ends lost 1 base at V and 7 bases at J; junction bases unmatched: 6. CDR3 size: 15 residues. CDR3 loop: CSVEGTGGNRNEQFF. The CDR3 coding sequence is TGCAGCGTTGAAGGGACAGGGGGCAATAGGAATGAGCAGTTCTTC.

This clonotype has more than one count but fewer than ten. This rearrangement joins TRBV19 to TRBJ1-5; TRBD1 agrees at 11 bases. V lost 6 bases to trimming and J lost 2 bases; unmatched junction nucleotides: 15. The CDR3 is made up of 19 amino acids. Germline V gene data show CDR1 as LNHDA and CDR2 as SQIVND (reference sequence). CDR3 nucleotides: TGTGCCAGTAGCGGCAGGGACAGGGGGGGCGTTGGGGGCAATCAGCCCCAGCATTTT. This translates into CASSGRDRGGVGGNQPQHF.

This clonotype was seen repeatedly, ten times or more. The chain couples TRBV5-1 to TRBJ2-5, with 10 bases matching TRBD1. CDR1 is SGHRS and CDR2 is YFSETQ in the germline V gene. Trimming took 7 bases from V and 0 from J; bases not matched to a gene: 9. The CDR3 consists of 16 residues. CDR3 region: CASGPRTGGYQETQYF. CDR3 bases: TGCGCCAGCGGACCGCGGACAGGGGGGTACCAAGAGACCCAGTACTTC.

This clonotype was counted at least ten times. The chain has TRBV10-3 and TRBJ2-2; 7 bases map to TRBD1. The CDR3 spans 14 residues. Germline lookup yields CDR1 ENHRY and CDR2 SYGVKD. V shed 7 bases, J shed 4 bases, and the junction held 6 bases outside the gene matches. The DNA of the CDR3 is TGTGCCATCAACCCGGACAGGTCCACCGGGGAGCTGTTTTTT. It specifies CAINPDRSTGELFF.

This clonotype was seen repeatedly, ten times or more. The chain combines TRBV7-2 with TRBJ1-1; D unclear. Per the germline V gene, CDR1 is SGHTA and CDR2 is FQGNSA. The germline V and J ends were trimmed by 1 base and 10 bases, with 16 bases remaining between them. The CDR3 length is 14 residues. CDR3 protein: CASSLGLGLPGAFF. The DNA of the CDR3 is TGTGCCAGCAGCTTAGGACTAGGACTCCCCGGAGCTTTCTTT.

Many counts were recorded for this clonotype. The V call is TRBV30, the J call TRBJ1-2, with D possibly being TRBD1 (5 bases). The CDR3 consists of 13 residues. V shed 3 bases and J shed 5 bases, with 13 bases lying between them. The germline CDR1 and CDR2 sequences are GTSNPN and SVGIG (reference sequence). The CDR3 DNA reads as TGTGCCTGGAGCGCCGACAGTACATATGGCTACACCTTC. It encodes CAWSADSTYGYTF.

At least ten counts were recorded for this clonotype. V usage is TRBV7-6 and J usage is TRBJ2-7; TRBD1 matches at 7 bases. This CDR3 contains 15 residues. V trimming: 2 bases; J trimming: 4 bases; junction bases outside the gene matches: 8. The V gene's germline CDR1 is SGHVS and CDR2 FNYEAQ. CDR3 DNA: TGTGCCAGCAGCTTAATTCCCGACAGGGATTACGAGCAGTACTTC. It yields the protein CASSLIPDRDYEQYF.

This clonotype was seen repeatedly, ten times or more. The chain couples TRBV4-3 to TRBJ2-6; 8 nucleotides match TRBD1. This CDR3 region has 17 residues. The germline gives CDR1 LGHNA, CDR2 YSLEER. V was clipped by 4 bases and J by 2 bases; unmatched bases: 7. In DNA, the CDR3 is TGCGCCAGCAGCCCAACCTACAGGGGGGCTGGGGCCAACGTCCTGACTTTC. Protein sequence: CASSPTYRGAGANVLTF.

There are a few counts of this clonotype. The genes are TRBV27 and TRBJ2-5; D is unresolved. Germline V gives CDR1 MNHEY, CDR2 SMNVEV (reference sequence). This CDR3 is built from 13 residues. V gave up 2 bases and J gave up 1 base, with 5 bases separating them. The CDR3: CASSLVFQETQYF. CDR3 DNA: TGTGCCAGCAGTTTAGTTTTCCAAGAGACCCAGTACTTC.

This clonotype has at least ten counts. The genes are TRBV3-1 and TRBJ2-1; D not certain. V lost 4 bases and J lost 4, with 11 bases in between. CDR1 is LGHDT and CDR2 is YNNKEL in the germline V gene (reference sequence). CDR3 length: 14 residues. The CDR3 coding sequence is TGTGCCAGCAGCCTTACTGGCGGATACAATGAGCAGTTCTTC. It translates to CASSLTGGYNEQFF.

Ten or more counts support this clonotype. V and J are TRBV11-2 and TRBJ2-3, with 9 bases lining up with TRBD2. Looked up from germline, CDR1 is SGHAT and CDR2 is FQNNGV. Trimming cost V 4 bases and J 5 bases; bases outside gene matches: 19. This CDR3 spans 19 amino acids. The CDR3 is CASSSRTDGGGAIIDTQYF. The CDR3 region has the DNA TGTGCCAGCAGCTCGAGAACGGATGGCGGGGGGGCTATTATAGATACGCAGTATTTT. The complete variable domain, with remaining parts taken from reference TRBV11-2 and TRBJ2-3, reads EAGVAQSPRYKIIEKRQSVAFWCNPISGHATLYWYQQILGQGPKLLIQFQNNGVVDDSQLPKDRFSAERLKGVDSTLKIQPAKLEDSAVYLCASSSRTDGGGAIIDTQYFGPGTRLTVL.

This clonotype was observed many times. The chain couples TRBV7-2 to TRBJ2-7, with 8 bases fitting TRBD2. Per germline, CDR1 SGHTA and CDR2 FQGNSA. Unmatched junction bases numbered 8, after V lost 4 bases and J lost 3 bases. The CDR3 totals 15 residues. CDR3 protein: CASSSRGGGIYEQYF. CDR3 nucleotides: TGTGCCAGCAGCTCCCGGGGCGGGGGGATCTACGAGCAGTACTTC.

There are many counts of this clonotype. The gene calls are TRBV4-1 and TRBJ1-2, with 9 bases lining up with TRBD1. Germline assignment: CDR1 MGHRA and CDR2 YSYEKL. V gave up 4 bases and J gave up 4 bases; unmatched junction bases: 7. This CDR3 has 15 residues. The CDR3 loop is CASSLGTGRGYGYTF. As DNA, the CDR3 is TGCGCCAGCAGCCTCGGGACAGGGAGGGGCTATGGCTACACCTTC.

This chain joins TRBV5-5 and TRBJ2-7, with TRBD1 identical over 7 bases. The CDR3 consists of 14 residues. The J segment lost 1 base and the V segment lost 2 bases, leaving 3 bases of the junction unmatched. CDR1 and CDR2 from the germline V gene are SGHKS and YYEKEE (reference sequence). In nucleotides, the CDR3 is TGTGCCAGCAGCTTCCCAGGGGGATCCTACGAGCAGTACTTC. Its translation is CASSFPGGSYEQYF.

This clonotype has at least ten counts. This chain joins TRBV5-4 and TRBJ2-2; the D is unclear. The CDR3 sequence is 13 residues long. Deletions cut 4 bases from V and 5 bases from J, with 9 bases between. Germline-derived CDR1 and CDR2 are SGHNT and YYREEE (reference sequence). The CDR3 loop reads CASSRALTGELFF. The CDR3 region has the DNA TGTGCCAGCAGCCGGGCGCTAACCGGGGAGCTGTTTTTT.

Ten or more counts support this clonotype. The chain is built from TRBV27 and TRBJ2-7; D is possibly TRBD2 (5 bases). V was trimmed by 8 bases and J by 0 bases, leaving 14 bases between them. The germline gives CDR1 MNHEY, CDR2 SMNVEV (reference sequence). This CDR3 has 14 amino acids. For the CDR3, the DNA is TGTGCCAGCGTAGAGGGTGGAAACTCCTACGAGCAGTACTTC. Its translation is CASVEGGNSYEQYF.